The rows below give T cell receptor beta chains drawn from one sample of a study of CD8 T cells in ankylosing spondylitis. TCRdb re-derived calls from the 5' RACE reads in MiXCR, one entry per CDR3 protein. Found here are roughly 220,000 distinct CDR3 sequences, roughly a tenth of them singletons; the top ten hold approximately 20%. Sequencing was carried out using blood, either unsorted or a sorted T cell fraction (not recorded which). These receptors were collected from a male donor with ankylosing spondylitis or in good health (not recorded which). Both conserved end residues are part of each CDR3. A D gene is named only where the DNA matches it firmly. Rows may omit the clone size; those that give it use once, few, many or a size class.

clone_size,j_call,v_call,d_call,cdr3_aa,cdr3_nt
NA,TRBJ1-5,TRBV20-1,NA,CCARVPGGDYSNQPQHF,TGCTGTGCTAGAGTCCCGGGGGGGGATTATAGCAATCAGCCCCAGCATTTT
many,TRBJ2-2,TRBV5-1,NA,CASGSGVANTGELFF,TGCGCCAGCGGCTCCGGGGTCGCGAACACCGGGGAGCTGTTTTTT
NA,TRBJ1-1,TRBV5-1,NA,CASSGNQGITNTEAFF,TGCGCCAGCAGTGGGAACCAGGGGATCACGAACACTGAAGCTTTCTTT
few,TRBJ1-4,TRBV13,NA,CASSLAEGPGGHEKLFF,TGTGCCAGCAGCTTAGCCGAGGGGCCCGGCGGCCATGAAAAACTGTTTTTT
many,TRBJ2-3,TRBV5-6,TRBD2,CASSTRTSGGSTQYF,TGTGCCAGCAGCACTAGGACTAGCGGGGGGAGTACGCAGTATTTT
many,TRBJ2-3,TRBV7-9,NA,CASSVGVADTDTQYF,TGTGCCAGCAGCGTAGGGGTCGCTGACACAGATACGCAGTATTTT
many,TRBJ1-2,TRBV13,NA,CASSLSPRLLPYGYTF,TGTGCCAGCAGCTTATCCCCAAGACTTCTCCCATATGGCTACACCTTC
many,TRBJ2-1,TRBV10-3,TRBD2,CAISDVAGINNEQFF,TGTGCCATCAGTGATGTAGCGGGGATTAACAATGAGCAGTTCTTC
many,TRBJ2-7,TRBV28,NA,CASISRVYEQYF,TGTGCCAGCATCTCGAGGGTATACGAGCAGTACTTC
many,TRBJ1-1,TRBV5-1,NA,CASSGVGADTEAFF,TGCGCCAGCAGCGGTGTGGGGGCGGACACTGAAGCTTTCTTT
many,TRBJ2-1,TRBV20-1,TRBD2,CSARVAGGYNEQFF,TGCAGTGCTAGAGTAGCGGGGGGTTACAATGAGCAGTTCTTC
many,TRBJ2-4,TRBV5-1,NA,CASSLVPGLDKNIQYF,TGCGCCAGCAGCTTGGTACCGGGATTGGACAAAAACATTCAGTACTTC
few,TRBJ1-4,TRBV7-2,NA,CASSLPMTVNEKLFF,TGTGCCAGCAGCCTTCCAATGACAGTTAATGAAAAACTGTTTTTT
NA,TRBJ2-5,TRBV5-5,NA,CASSNPTVRETQYF,TGTGCCAGCAGCAACCCGACAGTTAGGGAGACCCAGTACTTC
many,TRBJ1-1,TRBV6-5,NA,CASSSMGGGTEAFF,TGTGCCAGCAGTTCCATGGGTGGGGGCACTGAAGCTTTCTTT
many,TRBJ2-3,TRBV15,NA,CATSRVGPSSGDTQYF,TGTGCCACCAGCAGAGTAGGGCCGTCGTCCGGAGATACGCAGTATTTT
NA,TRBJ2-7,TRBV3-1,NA,CASSQRTSSAFYEQYF,TGTGCCAGCAGCCAACGAACTAGCTCGGCGTTTTACGAGCAGTACTTC
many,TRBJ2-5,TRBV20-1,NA,CSARDLDYQETQYF,TGCAGTGCTAGAGATTTGGACTACCAAGAGACCCAGTACTTC
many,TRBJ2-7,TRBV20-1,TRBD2,CSARWTGTSGVGSSEQYF,TGCAGTGCTAGATGGACCGGGACTAGCGGGGTGGGGTCGAGTGAGCAGTACTTC
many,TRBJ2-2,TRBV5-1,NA,CASSLVGGTTGELFF,TGCGCCAGCAGCTTGGTAGGAGGGACCACCGGGGAGCTGTTTTTT
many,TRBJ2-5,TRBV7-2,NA,CASSLAAALGGETQYF,TGTGCCAGCAGCTTAGCTGCAGCCCTGGGGGGAGAGACCCAGTACTTC
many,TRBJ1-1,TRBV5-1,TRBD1,CASSLSQGVGEGRAFF,TGCGCCAGCAGCTTAAGTCAGGGGGTTGGTGAAGGGCGAGCTTTCTTT
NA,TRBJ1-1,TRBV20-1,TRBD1,CSAFGQGITEAFF,TGCAGTGCTTTCGGACAGGGGATCACTGAAGCTTTCTTT
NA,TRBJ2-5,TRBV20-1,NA,CCARVETGPDGTQYF,TGCTGTGCTAGAGTAGAAACAGGGCCTGACGGGACCCAGTACTTC
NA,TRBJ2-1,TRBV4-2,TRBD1,CAMGPGQGLSYNEQFF,TGTGCCATGGGCCCCGGACAGGGCCTGTCCTACAATGAGCAGTTCTTC
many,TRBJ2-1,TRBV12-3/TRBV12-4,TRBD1,CASSTGTGANNEQFF,TGTGCCAGCAGCACCGGGACAGGGGCGAACAATGAGCAGTTCTTC